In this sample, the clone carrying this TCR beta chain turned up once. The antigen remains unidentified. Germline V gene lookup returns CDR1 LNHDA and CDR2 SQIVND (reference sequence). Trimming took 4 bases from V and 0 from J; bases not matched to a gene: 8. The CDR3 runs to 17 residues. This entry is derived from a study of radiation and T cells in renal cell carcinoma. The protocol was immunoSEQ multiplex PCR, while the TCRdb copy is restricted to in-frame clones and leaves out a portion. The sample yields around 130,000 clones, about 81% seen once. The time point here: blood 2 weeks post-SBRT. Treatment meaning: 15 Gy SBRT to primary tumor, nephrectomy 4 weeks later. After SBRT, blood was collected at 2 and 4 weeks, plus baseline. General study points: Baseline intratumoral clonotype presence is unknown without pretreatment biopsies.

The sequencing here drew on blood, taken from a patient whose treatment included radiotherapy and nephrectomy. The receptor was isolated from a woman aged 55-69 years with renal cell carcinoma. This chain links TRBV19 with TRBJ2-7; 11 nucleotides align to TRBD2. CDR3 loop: CASSRIAGGTSSYEQYF. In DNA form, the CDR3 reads TGTGCCAGTAGTAGGATAGCGGGGGGGACGAGCTCCTACGAGCAGTACTTC.